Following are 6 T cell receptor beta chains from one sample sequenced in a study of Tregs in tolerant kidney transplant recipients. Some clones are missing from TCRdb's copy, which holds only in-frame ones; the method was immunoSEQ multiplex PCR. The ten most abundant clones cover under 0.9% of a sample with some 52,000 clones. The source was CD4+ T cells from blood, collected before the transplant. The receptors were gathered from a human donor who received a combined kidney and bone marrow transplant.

CDR3: CASSYVNTIYF. The DNA read from the CDR3 is TGTGCCAGCAGTTATGTAAACACC. The rearrangement joins TRBV7-8 to TRBJ1-3; D not resolved. The read falls 3 residues short of the CDR3 end, and the missing part is taken from the germline J gene. The V end lost 6 bases, the J end lost 6 bases, and 6 bases lay between the germline ends. The CDR3 has 11 residues. Per germline, CDR1 SGHVS and CDR2 FQNEAQ.

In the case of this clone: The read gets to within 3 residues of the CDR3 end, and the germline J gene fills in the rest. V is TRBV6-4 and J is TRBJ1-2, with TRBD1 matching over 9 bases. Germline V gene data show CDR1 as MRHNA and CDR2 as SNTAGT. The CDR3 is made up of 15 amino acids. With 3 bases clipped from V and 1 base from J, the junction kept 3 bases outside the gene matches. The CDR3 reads CASSERTGDNYGYTF. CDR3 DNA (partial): TGTGCCAGCAGTGAACGGACAGGGGATAACTATGGC.

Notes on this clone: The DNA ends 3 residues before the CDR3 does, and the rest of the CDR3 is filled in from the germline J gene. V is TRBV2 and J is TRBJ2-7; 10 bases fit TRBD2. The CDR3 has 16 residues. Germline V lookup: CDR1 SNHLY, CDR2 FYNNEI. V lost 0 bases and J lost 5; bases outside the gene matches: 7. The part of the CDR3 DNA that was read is TGTGCCAGCAGTGAAGCAACGCGGCTAGCGGGGGACGAG. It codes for CASSEATRLAGDE. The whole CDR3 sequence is CASSEATRLAGDEQYF. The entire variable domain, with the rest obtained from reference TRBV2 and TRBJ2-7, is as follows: EPEVTQTPSHQVTQMGQEVILRCVPISNHLYFYWYRQILGQKVEFLVSFYNNEISEKSEIFDDQFSVERPDGSNFTLKIRSTKLEDSAMYFCASSEATRLAGDEQYFGPGTRLTVT.

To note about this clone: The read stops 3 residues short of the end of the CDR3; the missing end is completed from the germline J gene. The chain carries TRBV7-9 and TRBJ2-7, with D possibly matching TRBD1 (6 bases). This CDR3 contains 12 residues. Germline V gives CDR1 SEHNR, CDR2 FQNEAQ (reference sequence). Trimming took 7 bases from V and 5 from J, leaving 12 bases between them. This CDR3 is CASTRTEDEQYF. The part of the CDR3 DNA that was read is TGTGCCAGCACCAGGACAGAGGACGAG.

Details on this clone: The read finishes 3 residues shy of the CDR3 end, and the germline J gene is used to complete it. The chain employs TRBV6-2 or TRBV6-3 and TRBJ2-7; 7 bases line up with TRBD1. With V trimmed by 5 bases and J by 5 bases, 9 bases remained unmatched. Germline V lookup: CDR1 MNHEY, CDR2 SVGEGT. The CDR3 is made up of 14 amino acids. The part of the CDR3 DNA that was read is TGTGCCAGCAGTGCCAAGGGACAGCGACACGAG. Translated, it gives CASSAKGQRHE. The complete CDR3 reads CASSAKGQRHEQYF.

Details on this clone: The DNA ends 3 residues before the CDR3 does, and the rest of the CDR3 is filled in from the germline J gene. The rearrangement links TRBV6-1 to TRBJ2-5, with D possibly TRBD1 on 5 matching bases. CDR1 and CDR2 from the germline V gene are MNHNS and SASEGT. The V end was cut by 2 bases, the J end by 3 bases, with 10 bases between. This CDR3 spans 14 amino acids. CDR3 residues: CASSEQGRKETQYF. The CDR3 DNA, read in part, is TGTGCCAGCAGTGAACAGGGCCGAAAAGAGACC.